This T cell receptor beta chain was captured in a study of T cell changes during pregnancy in multiple sclerosis. V trimming: 6 bases; J trimming: 7 bases; junction bases outside the gene matches: 16. The CDR3 loop spans 16 amino acids. Per germline, CDR1 SGHTA and CDR2 FQGNSA. TCRdb's copy holds only in-frame clones and misses some; the assay was immunoSEQ multiplex PCR. The repertoire holds approximately 50,000 clones, approximately 92% seen once, with just over 0.65% in the top ten. Sequencing used CD4+ T cells from peripheral blood mononuclear cells, obtained in the third trimester of pregnancy. This chain joins TRBV7-2 and TRBJ1-2; 8 bases are a match to TRBD1. The clonotype originates from a female donor with multiple sclerosis, enrolled in a pregnancy study. CDR3 bases: TGTGCCAGCAGTTCCCAGCCGGGTGACAGGGGACTTGGCTACACCTTC. Its protein is CASSSQPGDRGLGYTF.